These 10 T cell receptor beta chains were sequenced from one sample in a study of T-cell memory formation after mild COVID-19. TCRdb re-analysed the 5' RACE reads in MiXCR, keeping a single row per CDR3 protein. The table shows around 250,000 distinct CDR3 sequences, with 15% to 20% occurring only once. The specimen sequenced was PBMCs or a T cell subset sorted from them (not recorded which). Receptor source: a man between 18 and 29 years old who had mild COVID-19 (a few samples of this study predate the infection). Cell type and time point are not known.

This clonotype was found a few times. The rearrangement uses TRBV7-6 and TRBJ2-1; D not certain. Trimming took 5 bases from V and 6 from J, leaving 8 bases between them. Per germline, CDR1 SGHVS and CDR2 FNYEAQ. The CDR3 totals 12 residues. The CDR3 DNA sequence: TGTGCCAGCAGCATCGTGGGCAATGAGCAGTTCTTC. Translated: CASSIVGNEQFF.

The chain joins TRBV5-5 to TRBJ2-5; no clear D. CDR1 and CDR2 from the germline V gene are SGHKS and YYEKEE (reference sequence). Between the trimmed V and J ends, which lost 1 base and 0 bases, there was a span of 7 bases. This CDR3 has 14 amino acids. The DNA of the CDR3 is TGTGCCAGCAGCTTGCCACGCGACCAAGAGACCCAGTACTTC. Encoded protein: CASSLPRDQETQYF.

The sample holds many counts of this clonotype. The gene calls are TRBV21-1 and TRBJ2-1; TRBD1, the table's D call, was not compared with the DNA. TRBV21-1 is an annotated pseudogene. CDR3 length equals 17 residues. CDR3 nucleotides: TGTGCCAGCAGCAAAGTAGCCAATATCCGGGCTGACCTTGAGCAGTTCTTC. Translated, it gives CASSKVANIRADLEQFF.

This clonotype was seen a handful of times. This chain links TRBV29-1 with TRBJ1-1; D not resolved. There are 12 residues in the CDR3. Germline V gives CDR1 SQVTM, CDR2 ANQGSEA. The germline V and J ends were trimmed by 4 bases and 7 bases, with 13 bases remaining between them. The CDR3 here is CSVGSTPGEAFF. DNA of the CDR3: TGCAGCGTTGGTTCGACTCCCGGTGAAGCTTTCTTT.

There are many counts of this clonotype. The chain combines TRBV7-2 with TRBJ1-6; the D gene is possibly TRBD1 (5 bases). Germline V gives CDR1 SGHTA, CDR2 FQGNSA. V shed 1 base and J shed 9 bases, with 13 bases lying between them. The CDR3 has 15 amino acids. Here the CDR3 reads CASSLGAGTGSPLHF. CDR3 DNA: TGTGCCAGCAGCTTAGGGGCAGGGACGGGTTCACCCCTCCACTTT.

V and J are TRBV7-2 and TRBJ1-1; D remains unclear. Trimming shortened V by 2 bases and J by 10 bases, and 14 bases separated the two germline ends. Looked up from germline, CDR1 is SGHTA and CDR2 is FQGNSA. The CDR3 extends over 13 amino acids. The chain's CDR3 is CASSLSPVAVAFF. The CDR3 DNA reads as TGTGCCAGCAGCTTATCCCCGGTGGCTGTAGCTTTCTTT.

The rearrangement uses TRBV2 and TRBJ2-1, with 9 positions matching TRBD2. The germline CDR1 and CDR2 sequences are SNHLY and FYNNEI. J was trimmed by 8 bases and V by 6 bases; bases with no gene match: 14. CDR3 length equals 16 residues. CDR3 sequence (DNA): TGTGCCAGCAGGCCTGAGAGCGGGGGGCTGTTCTATGAGCAGTTCTTC. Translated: CASRPESGGLFYEQFF.

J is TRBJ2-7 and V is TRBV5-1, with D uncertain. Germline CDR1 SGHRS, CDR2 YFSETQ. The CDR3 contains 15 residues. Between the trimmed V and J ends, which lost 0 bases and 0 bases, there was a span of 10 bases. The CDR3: CASSLGIGISYEQYF. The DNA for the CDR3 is TGCGCCAGCAGCTTGGGAATAGGGATCTCCTACGAGCAGTACTTC.

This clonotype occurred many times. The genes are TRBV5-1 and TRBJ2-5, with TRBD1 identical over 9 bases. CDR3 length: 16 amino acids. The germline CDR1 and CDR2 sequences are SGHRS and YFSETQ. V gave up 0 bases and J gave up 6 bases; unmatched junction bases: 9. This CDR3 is CASSLEGTGFHKTQYF. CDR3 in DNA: TGCGCCAGCAGCTTGGAGGGGACAGGGTTTCATAAGACCCAGTACTTC.

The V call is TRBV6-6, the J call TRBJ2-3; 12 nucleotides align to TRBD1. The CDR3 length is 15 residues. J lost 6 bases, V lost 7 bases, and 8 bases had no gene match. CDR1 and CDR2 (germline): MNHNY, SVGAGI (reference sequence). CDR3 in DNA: TGTGCCAGCACTCCGCGGGACAGGGGGCTGGATACGCAGTATTTT. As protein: CASTPRDRGLDTQYF.